The 18 T cell receptor beta chains below come from one sample, sequenced in a study of T-cell reconstitution after alpha-beta-depleted transplantation in children. A TCRbeta library incorporating unique molecular identifiers was prepared. TCRdb processed the PCR reads anew with MiXCR; each CDR3 protein has one entry. This sample carries roughly 220,000 distinct CDR3 sequences, over 9.5% of them seen once, and the ten largest clones take 5% to 6%. This specimen consisted of PBMCs from the stem cell graft donor, obtained from the stem cell graft. Receptors originate from a human donor who donated a stem cell graft to a child with SCID.

Ten or more counts support this clonotype. J is TRBJ2-1 and V is TRBV7-9; TRBD2 matches 8 bases. Germline V lookup: CDR1 SEHNR, CDR2 FQNEAQ (reference sequence). V shed 2 bases, J shed 4 bases, and the junction held 4 bases outside the gene matches. The CDR3 loop spans 15 amino acids. CDR3 in DNA: TGTGCCAGCAGCTTAAGTGCTAGCGGGTACAATGAGCAGTTCTTC. As protein: CASSLSASGYNEQFF. Full variable domain (remainder filled in from reference TRBV7-9 and TRBJ2-1): DTGVSQNPRHKITKRGQNVTFRCDPISEHNRLYWYRQTLGQGPEFLTYFQNEAQLEKSRLLSDRFSAERPKGSFSTLEIQRTEQGDSAMYLCASSLSASGYNEQFFGPGTRLTVL.

This clonotype was seen many times. The germline gene is not matched at one end of the junction; a read error may be the cause. The rearrangement joins TRBV2 to TRBJ1-5; TRBD1 might be the D (5 bases). CDR3 size: 13 residues. The germline V gene encodes CDR1 SNHLY and CDR2 FYNNEI. The DNA of the CDR3 is TGTGCCAGCAGGGAAGACAGTAATCAGCCCCAGCATTTT. Encoded protein: CASREDSNQPQHF.

This clonotype was recorded many times. The chain carries TRBV10-3 and TRBJ2-1, with D unclear. Trimming cost V 3 bases and J 1 base, with 13 bases left between them. The germline gives CDR1 ENHRY, CDR2 SYGVKD. The CDR3 runs to 16 residues. The CDR3 nucleotides read TGTGCCATCAGTGATAGGACGCAGACGTCCTACAATGAGCAGTTCTTC. This codes for CAISDRTQTSYNEQFF.

The V gene is TRBV5-1, the J gene TRBJ2-7; 8 bases line up with TRBD2. V shed 0 bases and J 2 bases; nucleotides not matched to a gene: 4. The length of the CDR3 is 15 residues. Germline CDR1 reads SGHRS; CDR2 reads YFSETQ. In DNA, the CDR3 is TGCGCCAGCAGCTTGGTCCGGCGGGGGGCCTACGAGCAGTACTTC. Encoded protein: CASSLVRRGAYEQYF.

This clonotype showed up many times. This chain joins TRBV4-2 and TRBJ2-3; either TRBD1 or TRBD2 may fit D (6 bases each). V was cut by 1 base and J by 2 bases, with 10 bases left in between. This CDR3 spans 15 amino acids. Germline V gene sequence: CDR1 LGHNA, CDR2 YNFKEQ. The DNA of the CDR3 is TGTGCCAGCAGCCAAGCGGGGGCCCACACAGATACGCAGTATTTT. Translating it yields CASSQAGAHTDTQYF.

This clonotype was found many times. The rearrangement joins TRBV12-3 or TRBV12-4 to TRBJ1-6; D is unclear. CDR3 length equals 12 residues. V gave up 4 bases and J gave up 7 bases, with 5 bases separating them. In DNA form, the CDR3 reads TGTGCCAGCAGTTCGAGCAATTCACCCCTCCACTTT. The encoded protein is CASSSSNSPLHF.

There are many counts of this clonotype. This rearrangement joins TRBV30 to TRBJ2-2; D is unresolved. Trimming left V 0 bases short and J 7 bases short, with 9 bases between. CDR1 is GTSNPN, CDR2 SVGIG, per germline (reference sequence). This CDR3 comprises 13 residues. CDR3 region: CAWSVGFGGELFF. As DNA, the CDR3 is TGTGCCTGGAGTGTGGGGTTTGGCGGGGAGCTGTTTTTT. The variable domain in full, with the rest retrieved from reference TRBV30 and TRBJ2-2, is SQTIHQWPATLVQPVGSPLSLECTVEGTSNPNLYWYRQAAGRGLQLLFYSVGIGQISSEVPQNLSASRPQDRQFILSSKKLLLSDSGFYLCAWSVGFGGELFFGEGSRLTVL.

This clonotype was seen at least ten times. The rearrangement joins TRBV5-1 to TRBJ2-7, with D unresolved. The germline CDR1 and CDR2 sequences are SGHRS and YFSETQ. Trimming stripped 1 base from V and 6 bases from J, with 11 bases between. This CDR3 is 13 amino acids long. CDR3 region: CASSLFSSSEQYF. The CDR3 region has the DNA TGCGCCAGCAGCTTGTTTAGCTCCAGCGAGCAGTACTTC.

Turning to this clonotype: This sequence may be a read error, since a much larger clone differs from it by one base. The CDR3 protein is CSATGRIRGGEPFF. The CDR3 nucleotides are TGCAGTGCCACGGGACGGATCCGCGGCGGGGAGCCGTTTTTT. J is TRBJ2-2 and V is TRBV20-1, with TRBD2 as a possible D gene (6 bases). The germline CDR1 and CDR2 sequences are DFQATT and SNEGSKA (reference sequence). This CDR3 has 14 amino acids.

This clonotype has only a few counts. V gene TRBV12-3 or TRBV12-4 combines with J gene TRBJ1-5, with 7 bases that match TRBD1. The CDR3 has 15 amino acids. V dropped 6 bases and J dropped 6; count of bases not matched to a gene: 11. The CDR3, as DNA: TGTGCCAGCAGACAAGGGGACAGCGACAGTCAGCCCCAGCATTTT. This codes for CASRQGDSDSQPQHF.

This clonotype was counted many times. The V gene is TRBV10-3, the J gene TRBJ2-3; D is unclear. The CDR3 totals 13 residues. V lost 4 bases to trimming and J lost 2 bases, with 7 bases between them. Germline-derived CDR1 and CDR2 are ENHRY and SYGVKD. CDR3 region: CAISVGSTDTQYF. The CDR3 bases are TGTGCCATCAGTGTTGGGTCCACAGATACGCAGTATTTT.

The sample holds many counts of this clonotype. This chain uses TRBV10-3 with TRBJ1-2, with D perhaps TRBD1 (6 bases). Germline CDR1 ENHRY, CDR2 SYGVKD. The CDR3 covers 15 residues. V was cut by 3 bases and J by 4 bases, with 15 bases left in between. The CDR3 DNA reads as TGTGCCATCAGTGATTTGTCAGGGGCGCCCTATGGCTACACCTTC. Protein: CAISDLSGAPYGYTF.

V and J are TRBV2 and TRBJ2-2; 7 positions match TRBD1. There are 16 residues in the CDR3. In germline, CDR1 is SNHLY, CDR2 FYNNEI. J lost 1 base, V lost 8 bases, and 10 bases had no gene match. The CDR3 here is CASWEIGTENTGELFF. CDR3 DNA sequence: TGTGCCAGCTGGGAAATCGGGACAGAGAACACCGGGGAGCTGTTTTTT.

This clonotype was counted many times. The V gene is TRBV6-2 or TRBV6-3, the J gene TRBJ1-1; D is perhaps TRBD1 (6 bases). V gave up 6 bases and J gave up 2 bases, with 19 bases separating them. CDR1 is MNHEY, CDR2 SVGEGT, per germline. This CDR3 contains 16 residues. CDR3 residues: CASSYRHTGLNTEAFF. The CDR3 nucleotides are TGTGCCAGCAGCTACCGTCACACAGGGTTAAACACTGAAGCTTTCTTT.

This clonotype was recorded at least ten times. The chain carries TRBV3-1 and TRBJ2-1; D possibly corresponds to TRBD2 (5 bases). Between the trimmed V and J ends, which lost 4 bases and 5 bases, there was a span of 6 bases. This CDR3 contains 12 residues. CDR1 is LGHDT and CDR2 is YNNKEL in the germline V gene (reference sequence). The CDR3 sequence is CASSLEDNEQFF. In nucleotides, the CDR3 is TGTGCCAGCAGCCTGGAGGACAATGAGCAGTTCTTC.

This clonotype appeared many times. The rearrangement joins TRBV24-1 to TRBJ2-2; D assignment may be TRBD1 or TRBD2 (5 bases each). Germline CDR1 KGHDR, CDR2 SFDVKD. CDR3 length: 16 amino acids. V lost 5 bases and J 2 bases, leaving 14 bases between the germline ends. Here the CDR3 DNA reads TGTGCCACCAGTGCCCCCGGCAGGGACAACACCGGGGAGCTGTTTTTT. Residues: CATSAPGRDNTGELFF.

V is TRBV5-6 and J is TRBJ2-7; D perhaps matches TRBD2 (6 bases). Germline V CDR1 and CDR2: SGHDT, YYEEEE. This CDR3 is built from 14 residues. V was trimmed by 6 bases and J by 6 bases, leaving 19 bases between them. The CDR3 DNA is TGTGCCAGCAACCTCGGGTCCTCCGGGGGCGAGCAGTACTTC. Translated: CASNLGSSGGEQYF.

This clonotype has a count of ten or more. The gene calls are TRBV20-1 and TRBJ1-5; TRBD1 matches 7 bases. The CDR3 has 14 residues. CDR1 is DFQATT, CDR2 SNEGSKA, per germline (reference sequence). After removal of 6 bases from V and 4 bases from J, the junction contained 9 bases not matched to a gene. The CDR3 loop is CSAAHRGNNQPQHF. CDR3 DNA sequence: TGCAGTGCCGCCCACAGGGGAAATAATCAGCCCCAGCATTTT.